This paragraph reports one T cell receptor beta chain. Its specificity is not known. The CDR3 covers 17 residues. V lost 7 bases and J lost 0; bases outside the gene matches: 11. The data were obtained in a study of T cells in Graves' hyperthyroidism and ophthalmopathy. Points from the study as a whole: Also found in blood were most expanded thyroid clonotypes above 0.001. Stable hyperthyroidism and ophthalmopathy were separated using 13 V-J signatures.

Amplified TCR beta CDR3 regions came from RNA transcripts. Initially, a first-round RT-PCR of the TCR CDR3 employed the HTBI primer set. TCRdb redid the calling of the multiplex PCR reads with MiXCR, one entry per CDR3 protein. The repertoire holds some 300,000 distinct CDR3 sequences, with approximately 15% as singletons. Specimen: blood. This rearrangement joins TRBV12-3 or TRBV12-4 to TRBJ2-7; 11 nucleotides line up with TRBD2. The clonotype originates from a man aged 30-40 years with Graves' hyperthyroidism. CDR3 nucleotide sequence: TGTGCCAGCACCCCAGCCGGGACTAGCGGACCCTCCTACGAGCAGTACTTC. It encodes CASTPAGTSGPSYEQYF.